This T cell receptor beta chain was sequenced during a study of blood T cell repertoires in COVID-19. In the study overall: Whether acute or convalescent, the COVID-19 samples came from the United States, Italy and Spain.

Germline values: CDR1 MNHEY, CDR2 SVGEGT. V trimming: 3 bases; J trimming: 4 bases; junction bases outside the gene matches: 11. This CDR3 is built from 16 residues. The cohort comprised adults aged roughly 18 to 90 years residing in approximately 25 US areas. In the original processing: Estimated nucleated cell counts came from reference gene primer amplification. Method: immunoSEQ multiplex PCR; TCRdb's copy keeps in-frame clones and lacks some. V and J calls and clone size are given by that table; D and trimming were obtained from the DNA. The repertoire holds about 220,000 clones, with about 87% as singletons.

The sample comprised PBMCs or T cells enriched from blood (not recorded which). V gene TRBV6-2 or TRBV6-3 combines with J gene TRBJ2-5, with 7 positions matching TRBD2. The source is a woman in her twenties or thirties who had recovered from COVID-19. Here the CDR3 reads CASSYWVGGRGETQYF. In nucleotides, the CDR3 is TGTGCCAGCAGTTATTGGGTGGGAGGGAGAGGAGAGACCCAGTACTTC.